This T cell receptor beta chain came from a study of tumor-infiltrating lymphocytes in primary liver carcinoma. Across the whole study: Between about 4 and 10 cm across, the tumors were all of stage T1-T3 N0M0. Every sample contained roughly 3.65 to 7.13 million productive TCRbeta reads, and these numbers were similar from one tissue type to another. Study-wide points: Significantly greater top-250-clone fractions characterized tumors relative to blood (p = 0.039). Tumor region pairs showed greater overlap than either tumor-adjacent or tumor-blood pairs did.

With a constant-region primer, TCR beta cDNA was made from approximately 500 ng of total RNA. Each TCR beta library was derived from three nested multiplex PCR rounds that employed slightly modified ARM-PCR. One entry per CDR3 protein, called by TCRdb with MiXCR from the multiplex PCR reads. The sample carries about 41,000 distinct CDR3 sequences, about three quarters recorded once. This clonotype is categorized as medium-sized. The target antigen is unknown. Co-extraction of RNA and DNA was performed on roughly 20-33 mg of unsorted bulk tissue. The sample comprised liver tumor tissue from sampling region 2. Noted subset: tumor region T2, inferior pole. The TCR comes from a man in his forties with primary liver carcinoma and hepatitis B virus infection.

The CDR3: CASSPGTGRYEQYF. The CDR3, as DNA: TGTGCCAGCAGTCCTGGGACAGGACGCTACGAGCAGTACTTC. The V call is TRBV28, the J call TRBJ2-7; 8 bases are a match to TRBD1. From germline, CDR1 is MDHEN and CDR2 SYDVKM. V gave up 5 bases and J gave up 3 bases; unmatched junction bases: 6. The CDR3 is 14 residues long.